The clone carrying this TCR beta chain has more than one count but fewer than ten. The antigen remains undetermined. Profiling relied on immunoSEQ multiplex PCR, and the TCRdb table lists in-frame clones only, not all of them. The data contain fewer than 15,000 clones, 66% of them singletons. This sample is drawn from a study of T cell repertoires in urothelial bladder cancer. The overall study: A few lesions each were cT0, cTa, cT1, and cT2 or greater. Study results and limitations: Carcinoma specimens had median about 1.8% tumor infiltrating lymphocytes, benign approximately 12%. Carcinoma specimens had fewer T cells than benign specimens.

Trimming shortened V by 5 bases and J by 9 bases, and 8 bases separated the two germline ends. Germline-derived CDR1 and CDR2 are LNHDA and SQIVND (reference sequence). The CDR3 has 11 amino acids. The sequence came from a human donor with urothelial carcinoma. Specimen: tumor-infiltrating cells from bladder cancer. The V call is TRBV19, the J call TRBJ1-3; no definite D call. The CDR3 sequence: CASSPRTTIYF. CDR3 DNA sequence: TGTGCCAGTAGTCCCCGTACCACCATATATTTT.